A few counts support the clone carrying this T cell receptor beta chain. Its antigen is currently unknown. This sample was taken from a study of cytomegalovirus exposure and HLA in healthy donors. With V trimmed by 4 bases and J by 5 bases, 8 bases remained unmatched. The germline V gene encodes CDR1 MNHNS and CDR2 SASEGT. The CDR3 totals 15 residues. PCR primers comprised 60 Vbeta and 13 Jbeta primers. The repertoire was sequenced with immunoSEQ multiplex PCR; TCRdb's copy has only in-frame clones and lacks some. The top ten clones hold approximately 4.3% of a sample with fewer than 75,000 clones, around four fifths of them seen once. Whole-study findings and limits: The investigators catalogued 180 or so TCR beta chains as cytomegalovirus-associated.

This TCR was sampled from a woman between 25 and 40 years old in good health and CMV-seronegative. This chain connects TRBV6-1 to TRBJ2-1, with 7 bases lining up with TRBD1. Material for sequencing was PBMCs. The CDR3 DNA follows: TGTGCCAGCAGTGCAGGGGGTGGGGCGAACAATGAGCAGTTCTTC. Its protein product is CASSAGGGANNEQFF.